The sequence of this T cell receptor (beta chain) was determined in a study of cytomegalovirus exposure and HLA in healthy donors. Study-wide findings and caveats: The likely explanation for a cluster of highly shared sequence variants was sequencing artifact.

The PCR used 60 Vbeta and 13 Jbeta primers. The protocol was immunoSEQ multiplex PCR, while the TCRdb copy is restricted to in-frame clones and leaves out a portion. The sample comprises about 130,000 clones, 81% of which are singletons, and roughly 4% rests with the top ten. The CDR3 is 17 amino acids. The V gene lost 1 base and the J gene lost 4 bases, with 20 bases spanning the gap. From germline, CDR1 is LGHNA and CDR2 YSLEER. Only a few counts were recorded for this clone. Its antigen remains unidentified. The sample was PBMCs. The chain uses TRBV4-3 and TRBJ2-7, with D unresolved. This sequence was found in a young man in good health and CMV-seropositive. The CDR3 spells CASSQVVSTTPAYEQYF. As DNA, the CDR3 is TGCGCCAGCAGCCAAGTTGTCTCGACAACTCCAGCATACGAGCAGTACTTC.